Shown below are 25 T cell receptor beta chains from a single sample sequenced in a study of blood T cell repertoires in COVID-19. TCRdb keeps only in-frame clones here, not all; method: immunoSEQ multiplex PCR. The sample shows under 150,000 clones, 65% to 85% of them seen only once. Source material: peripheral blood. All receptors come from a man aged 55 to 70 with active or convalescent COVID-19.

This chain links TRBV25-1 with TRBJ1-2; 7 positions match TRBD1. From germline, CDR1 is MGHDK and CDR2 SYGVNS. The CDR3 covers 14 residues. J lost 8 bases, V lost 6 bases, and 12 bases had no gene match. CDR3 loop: CASSPGTVPGGYTF. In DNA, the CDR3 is TGTGCCAGCAGCCCCGGGACAGTACCTGGGGGCTACACCTTC.

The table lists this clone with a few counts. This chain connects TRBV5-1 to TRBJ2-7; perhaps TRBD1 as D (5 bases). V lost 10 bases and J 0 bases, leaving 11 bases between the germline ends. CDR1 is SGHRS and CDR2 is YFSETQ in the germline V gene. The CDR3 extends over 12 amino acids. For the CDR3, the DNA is TGCGCCTCCCAGGGTACCTCCTACGAGCAGTACTTC. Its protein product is CASQGTSYEQYF.

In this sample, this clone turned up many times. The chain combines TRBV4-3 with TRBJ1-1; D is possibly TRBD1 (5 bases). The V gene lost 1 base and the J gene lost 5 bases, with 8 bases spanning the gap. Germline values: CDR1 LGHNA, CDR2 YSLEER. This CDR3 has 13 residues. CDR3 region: CASSQVGGTEAFF. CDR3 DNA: TGCGCCAGCAGCCAAGTCGGGGGTACTGAAGCTTTCTTT.

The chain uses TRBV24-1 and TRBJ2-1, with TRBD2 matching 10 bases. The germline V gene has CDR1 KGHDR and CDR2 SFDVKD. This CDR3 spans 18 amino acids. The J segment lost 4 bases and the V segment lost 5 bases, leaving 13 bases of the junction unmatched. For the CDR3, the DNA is TGTGCCACCAGTGCCCTAAGGGGTTCTAGCGGGGGTTACAATGAGCAGTTCTTC. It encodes CATSALRGSSGGYNEQFF.

In nucleotides, the CDR3 is TGTGCCAGCGCTAGCTATTTCGCAGATACGCAGTATTTT. The encoded protein is CASASYFADTQYF. V usage is TRBV5-6 and J usage is TRBJ2-3; possible D gene TRBD2, 5 bases. This CDR3 has 13 residues. Germline V gene data show CDR1 as SGHDT and CDR2 as YYEEEE. Between the trimmed V and J ends, which lost 7 bases and 4 bases, there was a span of 13 bases.

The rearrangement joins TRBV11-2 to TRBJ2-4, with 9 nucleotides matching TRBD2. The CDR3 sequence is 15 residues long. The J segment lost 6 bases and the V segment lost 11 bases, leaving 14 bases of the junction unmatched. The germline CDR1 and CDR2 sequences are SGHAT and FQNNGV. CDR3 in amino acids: CAPEGSGSGRNIQYF. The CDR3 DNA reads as TGTGCCCCAGAGGGTAGCGGGAGTGGAAGAAACATTCAGTACTTC.

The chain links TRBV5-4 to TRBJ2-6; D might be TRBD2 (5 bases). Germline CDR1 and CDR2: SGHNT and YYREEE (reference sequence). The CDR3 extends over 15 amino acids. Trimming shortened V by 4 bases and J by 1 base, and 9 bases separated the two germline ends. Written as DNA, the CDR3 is TGTGCCAGCAGCCGCTCGGGGTCTGGGGCCAACGTCCTGACTTTC. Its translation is CASSRSGSGANVLTF.

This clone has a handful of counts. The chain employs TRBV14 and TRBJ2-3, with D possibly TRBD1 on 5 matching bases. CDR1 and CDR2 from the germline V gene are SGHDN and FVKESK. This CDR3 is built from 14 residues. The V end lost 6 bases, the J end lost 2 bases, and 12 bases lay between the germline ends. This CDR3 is CASRTALHTDTQYF. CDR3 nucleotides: TGTGCCAGCAGGACAGCGCTACACACAGATACGCAGTATTTT.

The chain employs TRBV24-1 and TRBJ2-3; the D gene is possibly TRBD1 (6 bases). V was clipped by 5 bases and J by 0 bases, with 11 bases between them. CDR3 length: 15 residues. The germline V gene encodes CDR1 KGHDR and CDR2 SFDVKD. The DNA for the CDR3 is TGTGCCACCAGTGGGACAGCCTCTAGCACAGATACGCAGTATTTT. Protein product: CATSGTASSTDTQYF.

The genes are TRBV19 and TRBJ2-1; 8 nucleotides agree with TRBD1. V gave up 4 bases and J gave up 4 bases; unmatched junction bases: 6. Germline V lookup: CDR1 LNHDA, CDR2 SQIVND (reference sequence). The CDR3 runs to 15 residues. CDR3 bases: TGTGCCAGTAGTAACGACAGGGGAAGGTACAATGAGCAGTTCTTC. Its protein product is CASSNDRGRYNEQFF. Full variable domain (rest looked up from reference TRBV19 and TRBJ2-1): DGGITQSPKYLFRKEGQNVTLSCEQNLNHDAMYWYRQDPGQGLRLIYYSQIVNDFQKGDIAEGYSVSREKKESFPLTVTSAQKNPTAFYLCASSNDRGRYNEQFFGPGTRLTVL.

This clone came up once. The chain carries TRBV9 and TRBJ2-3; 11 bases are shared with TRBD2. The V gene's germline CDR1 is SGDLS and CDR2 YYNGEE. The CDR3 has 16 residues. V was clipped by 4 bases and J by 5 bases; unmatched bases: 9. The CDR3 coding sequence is TGTGCCAGCAGCCCGACTTTAGCGGGAGGGGGAGATACGCAGTATTTT. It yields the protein CASSPTLAGGGDTQYF.

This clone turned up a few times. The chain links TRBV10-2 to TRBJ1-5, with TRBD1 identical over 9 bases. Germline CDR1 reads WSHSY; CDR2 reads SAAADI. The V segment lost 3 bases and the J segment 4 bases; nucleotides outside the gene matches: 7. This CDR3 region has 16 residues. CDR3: CASSDWTGAKNQPQHF. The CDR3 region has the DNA TGCGCCAGCAGTGACTGGACAGGGGCGAAAAATCAGCCCCAGCATTTT.

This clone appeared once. CDR3 region: CASSPLGGAEGYTF. CDR3 nucleotides: TGTGCCAGCAGCCCCCTTGGGGGGGCTGAGGGCTACACCTTC. The chain couples TRBV7-2 to TRBJ1-2; D might be TRBD1 (6 bases). Germline V gives CDR1 SGHTA, CDR2 FQGNSA. Trimming left V 5 bases short and J 8 bases short, with 18 bases between. The CDR3 is 14 amino acids.

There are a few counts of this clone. CDR3 loop: CASSPDREGTEAFF. CDR3 nucleotides: TGTGCCAGCAGCCCAGACAGGGAGGGCACTGAAGCTTTCTTT. V usage is TRBV14 and J usage is TRBJ1-1, with 7 bases lining up with TRBD1. J lost 4 bases, V lost 4 bases, and 6 bases had no gene match. Germline assignment: CDR1 SGHDN and CDR2 FVKESK. The CDR3 length is 14 residues.

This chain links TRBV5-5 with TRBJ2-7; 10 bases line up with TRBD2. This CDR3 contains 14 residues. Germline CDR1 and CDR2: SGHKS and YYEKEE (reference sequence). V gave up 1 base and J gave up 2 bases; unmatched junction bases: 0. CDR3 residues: CASSLLAGAYEQYF. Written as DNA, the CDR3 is TGTGCCAGCAGCTTGCTAGCGGGAGCCTACGAGCAGTACTTC.

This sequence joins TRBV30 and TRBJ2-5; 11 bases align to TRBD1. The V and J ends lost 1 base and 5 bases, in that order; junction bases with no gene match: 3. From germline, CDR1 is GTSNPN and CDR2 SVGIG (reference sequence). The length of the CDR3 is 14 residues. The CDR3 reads CAWSGTGGLETQYF. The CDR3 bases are TGTGCCTGGAGTGGGACAGGGGGCTTGGAGACCCAGTACTTC.

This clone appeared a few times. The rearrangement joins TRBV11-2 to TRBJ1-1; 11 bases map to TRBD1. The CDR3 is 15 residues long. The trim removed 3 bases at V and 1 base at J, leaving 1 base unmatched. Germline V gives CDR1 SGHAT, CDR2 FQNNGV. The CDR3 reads CASSLGTGGNTEAFF. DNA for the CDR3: TGTGCCAGCAGCTTGGGGACAGGGGGGAACACTGAAGCTTTCTTT.

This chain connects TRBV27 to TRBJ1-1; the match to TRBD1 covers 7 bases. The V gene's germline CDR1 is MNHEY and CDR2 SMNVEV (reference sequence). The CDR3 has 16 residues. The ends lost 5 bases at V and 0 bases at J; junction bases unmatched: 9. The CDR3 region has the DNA TGTGCCAGCAGTAGGGGGCCTACAGGGATGAACACTGAAGCTTTCTTT. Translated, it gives CASSRGPTGMNTEAFF.

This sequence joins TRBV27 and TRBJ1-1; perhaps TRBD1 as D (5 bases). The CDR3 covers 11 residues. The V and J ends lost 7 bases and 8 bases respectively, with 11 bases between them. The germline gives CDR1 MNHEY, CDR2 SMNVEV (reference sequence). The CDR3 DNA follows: TGTGCCAGCATACAGGAGGGAGAAGCTTTCTTT. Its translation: CASIQEGEAFF.

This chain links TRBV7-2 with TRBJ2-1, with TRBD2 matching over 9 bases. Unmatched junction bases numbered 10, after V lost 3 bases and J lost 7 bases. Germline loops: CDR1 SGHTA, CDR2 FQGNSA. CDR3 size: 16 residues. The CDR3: CASSFGAGGSLNEQFF. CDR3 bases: TGTGCCAGCAGCTTCGGGGCGGGAGGGTCGTTGAATGAGCAGTTCTTC.

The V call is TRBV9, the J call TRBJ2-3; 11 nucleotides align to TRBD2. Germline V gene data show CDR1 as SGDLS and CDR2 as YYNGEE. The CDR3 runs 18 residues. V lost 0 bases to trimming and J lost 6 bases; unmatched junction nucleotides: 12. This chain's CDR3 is CASSVETLAGGIIDTQYF. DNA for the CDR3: TGTGCCAGCAGCGTAGAGACCCTAGCGGGAGGTATCATCGATACGCAGTATTTT.

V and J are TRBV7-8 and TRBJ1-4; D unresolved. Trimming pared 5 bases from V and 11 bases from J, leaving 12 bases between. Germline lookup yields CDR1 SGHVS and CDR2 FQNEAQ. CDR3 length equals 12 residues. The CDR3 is CASSPYGDKLFF. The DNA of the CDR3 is TGTGCCAGCAGCCCCTACGGGGATAAACTGTTTTTT.

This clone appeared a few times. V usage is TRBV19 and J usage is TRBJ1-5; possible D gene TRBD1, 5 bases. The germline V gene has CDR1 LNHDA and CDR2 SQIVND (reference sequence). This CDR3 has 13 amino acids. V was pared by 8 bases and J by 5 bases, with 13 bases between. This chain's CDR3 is CASRYGGDQPQHF. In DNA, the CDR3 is TGTGCCAGTCGATACGGAGGGGATCAGCCCCAGCATTTT.

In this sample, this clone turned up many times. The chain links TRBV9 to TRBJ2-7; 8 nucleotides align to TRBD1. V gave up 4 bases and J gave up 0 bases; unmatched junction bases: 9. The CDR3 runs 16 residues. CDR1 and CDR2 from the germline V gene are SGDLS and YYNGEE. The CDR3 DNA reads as TGTGCCAGCAGCCTCCGGACAGGGACGAGCTCCTACGAGCAGTACTTC. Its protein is CASSLRTGTSSYEQYF.

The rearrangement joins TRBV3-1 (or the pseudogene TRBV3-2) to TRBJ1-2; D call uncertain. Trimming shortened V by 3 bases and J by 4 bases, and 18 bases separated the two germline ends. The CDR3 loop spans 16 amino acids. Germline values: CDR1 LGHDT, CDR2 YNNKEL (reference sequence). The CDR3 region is CASSHLRGSSSYGYTF. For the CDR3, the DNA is TGTGCCAGCAGCCATCTTCGGGGTTCCTCCTCCTATGGCTACACCTTC.